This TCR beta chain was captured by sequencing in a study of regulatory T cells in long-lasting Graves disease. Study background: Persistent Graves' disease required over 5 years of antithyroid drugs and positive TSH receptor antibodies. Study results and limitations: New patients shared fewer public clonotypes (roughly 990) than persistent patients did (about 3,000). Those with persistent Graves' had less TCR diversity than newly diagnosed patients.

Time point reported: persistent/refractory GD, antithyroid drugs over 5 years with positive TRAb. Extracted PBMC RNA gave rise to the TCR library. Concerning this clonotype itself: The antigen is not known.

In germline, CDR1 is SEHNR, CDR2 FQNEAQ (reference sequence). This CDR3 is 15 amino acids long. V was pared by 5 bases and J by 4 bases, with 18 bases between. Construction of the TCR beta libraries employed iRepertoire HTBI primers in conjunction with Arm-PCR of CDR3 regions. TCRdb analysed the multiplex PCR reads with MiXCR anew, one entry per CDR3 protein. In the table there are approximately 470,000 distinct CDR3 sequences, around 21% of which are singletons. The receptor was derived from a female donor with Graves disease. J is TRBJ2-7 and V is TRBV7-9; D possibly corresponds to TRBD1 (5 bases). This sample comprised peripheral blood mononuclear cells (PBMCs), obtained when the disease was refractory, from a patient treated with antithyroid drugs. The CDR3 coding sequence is TGTGCCAGCAGCCGCGATGGTACAGGCTATTACGAGCAGTACTTC. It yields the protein CASSRDGTGYYEQYF.